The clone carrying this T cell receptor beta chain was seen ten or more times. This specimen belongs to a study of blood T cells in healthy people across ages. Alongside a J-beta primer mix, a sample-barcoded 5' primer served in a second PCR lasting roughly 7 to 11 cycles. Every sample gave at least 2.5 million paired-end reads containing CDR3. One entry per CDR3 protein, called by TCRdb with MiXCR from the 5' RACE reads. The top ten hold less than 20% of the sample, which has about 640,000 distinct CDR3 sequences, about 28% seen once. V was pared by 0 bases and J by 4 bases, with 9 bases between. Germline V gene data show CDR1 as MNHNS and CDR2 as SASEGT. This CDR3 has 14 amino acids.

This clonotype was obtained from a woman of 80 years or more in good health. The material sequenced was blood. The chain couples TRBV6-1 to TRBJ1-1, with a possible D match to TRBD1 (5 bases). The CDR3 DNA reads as TGTGCCAGCAGTGAAGCGCAGGGAATCACTGAAGCTTTCTTT. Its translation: CASSEAQGITEAFF.